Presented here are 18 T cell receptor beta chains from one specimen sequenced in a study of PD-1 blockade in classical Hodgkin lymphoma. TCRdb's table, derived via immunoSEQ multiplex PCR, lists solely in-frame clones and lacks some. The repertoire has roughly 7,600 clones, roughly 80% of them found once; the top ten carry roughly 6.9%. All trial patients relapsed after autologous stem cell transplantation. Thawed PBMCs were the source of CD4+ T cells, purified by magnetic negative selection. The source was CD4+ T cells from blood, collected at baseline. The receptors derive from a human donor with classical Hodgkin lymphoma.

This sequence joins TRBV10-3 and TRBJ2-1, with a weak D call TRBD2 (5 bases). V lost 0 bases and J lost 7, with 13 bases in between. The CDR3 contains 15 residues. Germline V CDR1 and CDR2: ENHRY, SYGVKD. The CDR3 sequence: CAISESSGNVNEQFF. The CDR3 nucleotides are TGTGCCATCAGTGAGTCTTCGGGGAACGTGAATGAGCAGTTCTTC.

The CDR3 loop is CASSFRDGDYEQYF. In nucleotides, the CDR3 is TGTGCCAGCAGCTTCCGGGACGGGGACTACGAGCAGTACTTC. The chain combines TRBV7-3 with TRBJ2-7; D possibly uses TRBD1 or TRBD2 (5 bases each). V was trimmed by 3 bases and J by 3 bases, leaving 12 bases between them. The CDR3 sequence is 14 residues long. CDR1 is SGHTA, CDR2 FQGTGA, per germline. The full variable domain, with the rest looked up from reference TRBV7-3 and TRBJ2-7, is GAGVSQTPSNKVTEKGKYVELRCDPISGHTALYWYRQSLGQGPEFLIYFQGTGAADDSGLPNDRFFAVRPEGSVSTLKIQRTERGDSAVYLCASSFRDGDYEQYFGPGTRLTVT.

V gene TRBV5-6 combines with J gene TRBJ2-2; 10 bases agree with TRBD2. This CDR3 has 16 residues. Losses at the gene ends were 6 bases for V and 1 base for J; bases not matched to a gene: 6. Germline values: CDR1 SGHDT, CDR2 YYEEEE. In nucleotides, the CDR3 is TGTGCCAGCACCTTAGCGGGGGGCCTGAACACCGGGGAGCTGTTTTTT. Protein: CASTLAGGLNTGELFF.

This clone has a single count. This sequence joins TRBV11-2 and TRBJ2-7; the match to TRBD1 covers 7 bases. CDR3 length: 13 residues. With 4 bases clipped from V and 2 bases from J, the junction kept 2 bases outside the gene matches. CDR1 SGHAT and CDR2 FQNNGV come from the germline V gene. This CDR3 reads CASSSGTAYEQYF. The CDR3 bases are TGTGCCAGCAGCTCCGGGACAGCCTACGAGCAGTACTTC.

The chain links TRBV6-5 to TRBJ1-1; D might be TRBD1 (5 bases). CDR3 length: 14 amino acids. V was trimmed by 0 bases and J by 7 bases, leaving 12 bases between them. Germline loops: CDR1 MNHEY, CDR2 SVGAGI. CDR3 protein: CASSYSGGRSEAFF. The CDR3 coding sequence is TGTGCCAGCAGTTACTCTGGGGGGAGAAGTGAAGCTTTCTTT.

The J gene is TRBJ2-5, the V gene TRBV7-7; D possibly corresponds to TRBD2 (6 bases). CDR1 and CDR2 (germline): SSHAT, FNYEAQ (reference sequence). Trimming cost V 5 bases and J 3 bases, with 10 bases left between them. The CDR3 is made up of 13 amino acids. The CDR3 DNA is TGTGCCAGCAGCCAAGAGCGGGAAGAGACCCAGTACTTC. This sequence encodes CASSQEREETQYF.

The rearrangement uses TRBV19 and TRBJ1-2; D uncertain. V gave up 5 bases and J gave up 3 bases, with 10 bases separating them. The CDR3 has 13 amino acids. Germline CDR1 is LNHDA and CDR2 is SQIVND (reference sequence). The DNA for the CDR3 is TGTGCCAGTAGTGAGGCTTCTTACTATGGCTACACCTTC. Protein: CASSEASYYGYTF.

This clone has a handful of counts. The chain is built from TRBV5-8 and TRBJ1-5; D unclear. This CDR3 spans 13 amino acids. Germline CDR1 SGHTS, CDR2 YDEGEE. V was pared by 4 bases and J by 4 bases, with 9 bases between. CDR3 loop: CASSKDGNQPQHF. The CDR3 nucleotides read TGTGCCAGCAGCAAGGACGGGAATCAGCCCCAGCATTTT.

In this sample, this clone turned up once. As DNA, the CDR3 is TGTGCCAGTAGTATAGTCGGGGTGTCGCCCTACGAGCAGTACTTC. Its protein product is CASSIVGVSPYEQYF. The rearrangement links TRBV19 to TRBJ2-7; D may be TRBD2 (5 bases). V was shortened by 1 base and J by 2 bases, with 12 bases between the two germline ends. This CDR3 spans 15 amino acids. The germline gives CDR1 LNHDA, CDR2 SQIVND (reference sequence).

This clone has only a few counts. CDR3 sequence reads: CASSQVMIGWTEAFF. Here the CDR3 DNA reads TGCGCCAGCAGCCAAGTGATGATAGGGTGGACTGAAGCTTTCTTT. V gene TRBV4-1 combines with J gene TRBJ1-1; the D is unclear. This CDR3 has 15 residues. Germline V gene lookup returns CDR1 MGHRA and CDR2 YSYEKL. V was pared by 1 base and J by 5 bases, with 14 bases between.

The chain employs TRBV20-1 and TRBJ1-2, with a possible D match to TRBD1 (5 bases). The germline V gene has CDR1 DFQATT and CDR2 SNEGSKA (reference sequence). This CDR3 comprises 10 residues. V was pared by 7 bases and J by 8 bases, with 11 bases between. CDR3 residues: CSVEGWGYTF. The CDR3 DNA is TGCAGTGTGGAGGGGTGGGGCTACACCTTC.

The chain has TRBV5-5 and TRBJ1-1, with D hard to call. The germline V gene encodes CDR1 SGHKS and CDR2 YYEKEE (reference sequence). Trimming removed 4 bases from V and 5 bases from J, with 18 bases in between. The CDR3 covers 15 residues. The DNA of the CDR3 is TGTGCCAGCAGCGACGGACGGGGTTTTATAACTGAAGCTTTCTTT. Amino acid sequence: CASSDGRGFITEAFF. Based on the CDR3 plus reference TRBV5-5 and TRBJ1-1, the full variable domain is DAGVTQSPTHLIKTRGQQVTLRCSPISGHKSVSWYQQVLGQGPQFIFQYYEKEERGRGNFPDRFSARQFPNYSSELNVNALLLGDSALYLCASSDGRGFITEAFFGQGTRLTVV.

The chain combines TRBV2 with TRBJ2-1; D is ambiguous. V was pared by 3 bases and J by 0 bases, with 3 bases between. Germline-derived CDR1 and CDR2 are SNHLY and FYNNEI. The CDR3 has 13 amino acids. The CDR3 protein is CASSENSYNEQFF. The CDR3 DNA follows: TGTGCCAGCAGTGAGAACTCCTACAATGAGCAGTTCTTC. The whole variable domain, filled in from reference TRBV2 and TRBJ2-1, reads EPEVTQTPSHQVTQMGQEVILRCVPISNHLYFYWYRQILGQKVEFLVSFYNNEISEKSEIFDDQFSVERPDGSNFTLKIRSTKLEDSAMYFCASSENSYNEQFFGPGTRLTVL.

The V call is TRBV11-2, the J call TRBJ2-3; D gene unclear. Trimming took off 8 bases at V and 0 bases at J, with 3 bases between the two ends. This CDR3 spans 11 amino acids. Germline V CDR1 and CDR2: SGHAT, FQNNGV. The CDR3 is CASPSTDTQYF. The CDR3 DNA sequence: TGTGCCAGCCCCAGCACAGATACGCAGTATTTT.

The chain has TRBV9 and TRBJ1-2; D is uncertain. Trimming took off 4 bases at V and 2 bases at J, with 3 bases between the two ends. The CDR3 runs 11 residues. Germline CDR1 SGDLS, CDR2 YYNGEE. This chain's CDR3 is CASSRNYGYTF. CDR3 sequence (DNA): TGTGCCAGCAGCCGGAACTATGGCTACACCTTC.

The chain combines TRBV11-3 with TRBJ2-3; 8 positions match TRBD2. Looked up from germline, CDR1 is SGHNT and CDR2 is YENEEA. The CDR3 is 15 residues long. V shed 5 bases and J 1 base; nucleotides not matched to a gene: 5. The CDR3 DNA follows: TGTGCCAGCAGCCACGGGGGGGGTCGCACAGATACGCAGTATTTT. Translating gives CASSHGGGRTDTQYF.

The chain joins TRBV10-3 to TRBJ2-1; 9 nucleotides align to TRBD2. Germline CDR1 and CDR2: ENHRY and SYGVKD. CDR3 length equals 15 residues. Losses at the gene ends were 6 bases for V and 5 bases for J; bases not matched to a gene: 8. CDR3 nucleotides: TGTGCCATCAGGGGCGGAGCGGGGGGCCACAATGAGCAGTTCTTC. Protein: CAIRGGAGGHNEQFF.

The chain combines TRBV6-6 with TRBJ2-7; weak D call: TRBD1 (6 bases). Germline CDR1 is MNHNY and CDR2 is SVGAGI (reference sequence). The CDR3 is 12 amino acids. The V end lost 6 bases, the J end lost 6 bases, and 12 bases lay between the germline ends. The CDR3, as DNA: TGTGCCAGCAGCACACAGGGATTCGAGCAGTACTTC. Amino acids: CASSTQGFEQYF.